This T cell receptor beta chain stems from a study of OX40 agonist ivuxolimab in advanced cancers. Study-wide context: Cohort: approximately 79% men, mean age approximately 66, aged about 23 to 79.

Clones were sequenced by immunoSEQ multiplex PCR, and TCRdb holds only the in-frame ones, with some missing. The sample lists 11,000 or so clones; over 70% were seen once. This clone has a single count. The antigen is not known. The CDR3 contains 12 residues. Trimming left V 3 bases short and J 11 bases short, with 9 bases between. Germline-derived CDR1 and CDR2 are SGDLS and YYNGEE. Regarding the study as a whole: Researchers report that CD8+ T cells had, on average, more expanded clones than CD4+.

This receptor was identified in an adult with an advanced solid tumor such as melanoma, head and neck, liver or kidney cancer. The sample here was CD4+ or CD8+ T cells sorted from blood, taken in a trial of the OX40 agonist ivuxolimab. The chain employs TRBV9 and TRBJ1-6; unclear D gene. The CDR3 spells CASSGGGPPLHF. The CDR3 DNA reads TGTGCCAGCAGCGGGGGAGGGCCACCCCTCCACTTT.